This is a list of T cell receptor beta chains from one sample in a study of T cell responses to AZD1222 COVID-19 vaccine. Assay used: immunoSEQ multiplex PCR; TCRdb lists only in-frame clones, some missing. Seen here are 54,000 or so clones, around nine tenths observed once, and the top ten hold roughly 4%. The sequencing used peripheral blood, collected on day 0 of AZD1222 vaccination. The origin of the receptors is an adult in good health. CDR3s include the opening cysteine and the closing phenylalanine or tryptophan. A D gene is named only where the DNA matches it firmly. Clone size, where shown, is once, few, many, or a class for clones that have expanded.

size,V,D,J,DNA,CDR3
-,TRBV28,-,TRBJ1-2,TGTGCCAGCAGTCCTGGACAATGGGGCTCTGGCTACACCTTC,CASSPGQWGSGYTF
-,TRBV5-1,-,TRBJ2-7,TGCGCCAGCTCTGGGGAATACGGGGCTCGTGGTGAGCAGTACTTC,CASSGEYGARGEQYF
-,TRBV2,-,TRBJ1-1,TGTGCCAGCAGTGAAGCACCGACAGAGGGAATGAACACTGAAGCTTTCTTT,CASSEAPTEGMNTEAFF
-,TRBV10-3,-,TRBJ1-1,TGTGCCATCAGTGCACTCACAGGAACCATGAACACTGAAGCTTTCTTT,CAISALTGTMNTEAFF
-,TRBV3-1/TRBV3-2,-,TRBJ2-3,TGTGCCAGCAGCCTCCGCAGGGGTAGCACAGATACGCAGTATTTT,CASSLRRGSTDTQYF
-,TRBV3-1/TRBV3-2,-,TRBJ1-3,TGTGCCAGCAGCCTACGGACAGCGGGAAACACCATATATTTT,CASSLRTAGNTIYF
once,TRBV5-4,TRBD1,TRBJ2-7,TGTGCCAGCAGCCCGGACAGGGCGCTTACCTACGAGCAGTACTTC,CASSPDRALTYEQYF
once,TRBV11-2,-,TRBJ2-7,TGTGCCAGCAGCCCCACCCCGGGCTCCACCTACGAGCAGTACTTC,CASSPTPGSTYEQYF
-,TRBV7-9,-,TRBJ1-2,TGTGCCAGCAGCCATCCTAGGGGGGCTGAAACCTTC,CASSHPRGAETF
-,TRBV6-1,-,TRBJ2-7,TGTGCCAGCAGTGAAGCGCGCCGGGTGCAGTACTTC,CASSEARRVQYF
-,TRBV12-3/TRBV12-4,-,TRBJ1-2,TGTGCCAGCAGTTTAAGGGCAGGGGATGGCTACACCTTC,CASSLRAGDGYTF
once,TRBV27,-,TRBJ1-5,TGTGCCACCTCCATTACAGTACATAGCAATCAGCCCCAGCATTTT,CATSITVHSNQPQHF
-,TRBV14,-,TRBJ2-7,TGTGCCAGCAGCCAAGGCGCAGGGAAGGGCTACGAGCAGTACTTC,CASSQGAGKGYEQYF
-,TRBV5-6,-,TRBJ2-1,TGTGCCAGCAGCTACCGGGCCTTAAGCCACAATGAGCAGTTCTTC,CASSYRALSHNEQFF
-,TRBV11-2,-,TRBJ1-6,TGTGCCAGCAGCCAGGCGGGCTGGGGTAATTCACCCCTCCACTTT,CASSQAGWGNSPLHF
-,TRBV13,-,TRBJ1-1,TGTGCCAGCAGCTTCGACGGCACTGAAGCTTTCTTT,CASSFDGTEAFF
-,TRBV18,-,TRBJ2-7,TGTGCCAGCTCACCACCGCCCGGGACCTACGAGCAGTACTTC,CASSPPPGTYEQYF
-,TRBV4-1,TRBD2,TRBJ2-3,TGCGCCAGCAGCCAAGTAGCGGGGGGCACAGATACGCAGTATTTT,CASSQVAGGTDTQYF
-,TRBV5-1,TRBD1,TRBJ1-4,TGCGCCAGCAGCTTGGTGGGGACAGCGGCTAATGAAAAACTGTTTTTT,CASSLVGTAANEKLFF
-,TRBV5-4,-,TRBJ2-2,TGTGCCAGCAGCTCCGAACAGTTGAACACCGGGGAGCTGTTTTTT,CASSSEQLNTGELFF
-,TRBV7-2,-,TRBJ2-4,TGTGCCAGCAGCTTAGCCGCAGGGCCGGGAAACATTCAGTACTTC,CASSLAAGPGNIQYF
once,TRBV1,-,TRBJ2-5,TGCACCAGCAGCCAGGGGGCGCAAGAGACCCAGTACTTC,CTSSQGAQETQYF
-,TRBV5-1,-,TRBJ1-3,TGCGCCAGCAGTTCACAGGGCTACTCTGGAAACACCATATATTTT,CASSSQGYSGNTIYF
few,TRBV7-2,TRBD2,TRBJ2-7,TGTGCCAGCAGCTTATCACTAGCGACCTACGAGCAGTACTTC,CASSLSLATYEQYF
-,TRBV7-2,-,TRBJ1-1,TGTGCCAGCAGTTGGGGGGAGGGGAACACTGAAGCTTTCTTT,CASSWGEGNTEAFF
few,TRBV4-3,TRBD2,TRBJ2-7,TGCGCCAGCAGCCAAGGGGCGGGGGGACTCTACGAGCAGTACTTC,CASSQGAGGLYEQYF
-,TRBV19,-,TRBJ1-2,TGTGCCAGTCGAGACCGGGGCCGGGGCTTCTATGGCTACACCTTC,CASRDRGRGFYGYTF
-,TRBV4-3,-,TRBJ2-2,TGCGCCAGCAGCCGATCCCGGGACGGGGAGCTGTTTTTT,CASSRSRDGELFF
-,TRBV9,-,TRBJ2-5,TGTGCCAGCAGCAATCCGGATGGCCGGGAGACCCAGTACTTC,CASSNPDGRETQYF
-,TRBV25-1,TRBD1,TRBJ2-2,TGTGCCAGCAGCGCCGGGACAGGCAACACCGGGGAGCTGTTTTTT,CASSAGTGNTGELFF
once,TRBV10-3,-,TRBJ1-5,TGTGCCATCAGTGAACAGGAAGGTCAGCCCCAGCATTTT,CAISEQEGQPQHF
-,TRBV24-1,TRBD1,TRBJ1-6,TGTGCCGCCCCCGGGACAGGCCCTAATTCACCCCTCCACTTT,CAAPGTGPNSPLHF
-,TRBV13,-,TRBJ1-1,TGTGCCAGCAGCAACGCGGGTTCTGAAGCTTTCTTT,CASSNAGSEAFF
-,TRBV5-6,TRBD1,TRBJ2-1,TGTGCCAGCAGCTCGCGGGACAGGAGATACAATGAGCAGTTCTTC,CASSSRDRRYNEQFF
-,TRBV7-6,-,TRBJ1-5,TGTGCCAGCAGCTTAGGAGAAGATCAGCCCCAGCATTTT,CASSLGEDQPQHF
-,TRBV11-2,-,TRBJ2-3,TGTGCCAGCAGCCTAGGTAGGGCACAGTATTTT,CASSLGRAQYF
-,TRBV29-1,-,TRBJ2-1,TGCAGCGTCGGAGGCAATGAGCAGTTCTTC,CSVGGNEQFF
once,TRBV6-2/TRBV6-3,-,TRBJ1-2,TGTGCCAGCAGTGGCTACCAGAGAAGCTACACCTTC,CASSGYQRSYTF
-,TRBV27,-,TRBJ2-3,TGTGCCAGCAGTAGAAGGCCCGTCGCAGATACGCAGTATTTT,CASSRRPVADTQYF
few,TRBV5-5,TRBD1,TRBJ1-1,TGTGCCAGCAGCTTGACAGGGGTGAACACTGAAGCTTTCTTT,CASSLTGVNTEAFF
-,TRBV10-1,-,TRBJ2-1,TGCGCCAGCAGTGGTCAGGGGGGTAACAATGAGCAGTTCTTC,CASSGQGGNNEQFF
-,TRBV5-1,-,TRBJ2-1,TGCGCCAGCAGCTCTCCGGACACAAGCTCCTACAATGAGCAGTTCTTC,CASSSPDTSSYNEQFF
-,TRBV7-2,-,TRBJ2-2,TGTGCCAGCAGCTTAGCTGGGGGCACCGGGGAGCTGTTTTTT,CASSLAGGTGELFF
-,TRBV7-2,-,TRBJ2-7,TGTGCCAGCAGCTTAGGGGGGGCCTTCTCCTACGAGCAGTACTTC,CASSLGGAFSYEQYF
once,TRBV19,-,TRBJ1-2,TGTGCCAGTAGTATACTCCCCCCGCTAGGCTACACCTTC,CASSILPPLGYTF
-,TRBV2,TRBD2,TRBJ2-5,TGTGCCAGAGGCGGGGGGTCTGCAGGCCAAGAGACCCAGTACTTC,CARGGGSAGQETQYF
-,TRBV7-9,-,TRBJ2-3,TGTGCCAGCAGCTTAGACTTTTCGGATACGCAGTATTTT,CASSLDFSDTQYF
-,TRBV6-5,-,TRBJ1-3,TGTGCCAGCAGAGCGACTTCCTCCATATATTTT,CASRATSSIYF
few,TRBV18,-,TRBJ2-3,TGTGCCAGCTCACCTCCGTCCACAGATACGCAGTATTTT,CASSPPSTDTQYF
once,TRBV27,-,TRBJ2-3,TGTGCCAGCAGTTTATCACAGGCAGATACGCAGTATTTT,CASSLSQADTQYF
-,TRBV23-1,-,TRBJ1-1,TGCGCCAGCAGTCAAGGGGGGAACACTGAAGCTTTCTTT,CASSQGGNTEAFF
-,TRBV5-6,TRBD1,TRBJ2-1,TGTGCCAGCAGCAACCCCTCGGACAGGGGCAAATTCTTC,CASSNPSDRGKFF
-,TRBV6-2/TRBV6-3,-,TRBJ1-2,TGTGCCAGCAGCATACAGAGTAACTATGGCTACACCTTC,CASSIQSNYGYTF
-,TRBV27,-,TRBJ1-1,TGTGCCAGCAGACCCGGCGTGCCAGGGCCAAACACTGAAGCTTTCTTT,CASRPGVPGPNTEAFF
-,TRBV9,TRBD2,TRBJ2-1,TGTGCCAGCAGGAAGAGCGGGGGACCGTACAATGAGCAGTTCTTC,CASRKSGGPYNEQFF
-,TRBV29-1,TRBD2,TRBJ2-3,TGCAGCGTGGCTAGGACTAGCGGGGGCCTAGATACGCAGTATTTT,CSVARTSGGLDTQYF
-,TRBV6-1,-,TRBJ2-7,TGTGCCAGCAGTGACCAATACCGGGACACCTACGAGCAGTACTTC,CASSDQYRDTYEQYF